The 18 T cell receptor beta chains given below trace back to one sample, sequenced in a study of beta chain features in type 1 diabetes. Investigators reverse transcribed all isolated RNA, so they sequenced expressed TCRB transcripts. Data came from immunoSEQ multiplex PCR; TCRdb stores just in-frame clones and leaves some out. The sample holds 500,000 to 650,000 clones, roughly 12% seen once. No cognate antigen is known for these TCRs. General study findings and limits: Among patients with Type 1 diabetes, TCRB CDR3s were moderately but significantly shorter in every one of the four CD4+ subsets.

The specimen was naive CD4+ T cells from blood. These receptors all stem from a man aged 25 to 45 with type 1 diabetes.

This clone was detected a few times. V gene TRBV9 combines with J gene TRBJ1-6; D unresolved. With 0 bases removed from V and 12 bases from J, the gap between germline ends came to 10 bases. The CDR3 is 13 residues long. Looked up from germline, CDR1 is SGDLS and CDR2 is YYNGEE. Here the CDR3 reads CASSVVEQEPLHF. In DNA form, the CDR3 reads TGTGCCAGCAGCGTAGTTGAACAAGAACCCCTCCACTTT.

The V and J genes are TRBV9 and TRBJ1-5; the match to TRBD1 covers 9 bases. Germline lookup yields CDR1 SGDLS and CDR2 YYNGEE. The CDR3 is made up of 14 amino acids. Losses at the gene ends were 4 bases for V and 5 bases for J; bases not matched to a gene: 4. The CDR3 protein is CASSSGQGYQPQHF. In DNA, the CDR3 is TGTGCCAGCAGCTCGGGACAGGGTTATCAGCCCCAGCATTTT.

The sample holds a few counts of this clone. CDR3 amino acids: CASSIEQPGEKLFF. In nucleotides, the CDR3 is TGTGCCAGTAGTATCGAGCAGCCTGGTGAAAAACTGTTTTTT. The gene calls are TRBV19 and TRBJ1-4; no firm D call. Germline CDR1 and CDR2: LNHDA and SQIVND (reference sequence). Trimming pared 3 bases from V and 7 bases from J, leaving 12 bases between. The CDR3 is made up of 14 amino acids.

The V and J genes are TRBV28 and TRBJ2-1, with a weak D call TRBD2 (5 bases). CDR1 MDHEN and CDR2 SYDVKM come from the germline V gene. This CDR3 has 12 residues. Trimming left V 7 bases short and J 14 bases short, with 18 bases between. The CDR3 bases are TGTGCCAGCACCTCGAGGACCGGGAAGGAGTTCTTC. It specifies CASTSRTGKEFF.

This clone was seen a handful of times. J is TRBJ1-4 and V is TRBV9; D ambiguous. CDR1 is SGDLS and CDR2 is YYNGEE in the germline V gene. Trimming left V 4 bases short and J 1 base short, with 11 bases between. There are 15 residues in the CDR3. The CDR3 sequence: CASSSGRETNEKLFF. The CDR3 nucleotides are TGTGCCAGCAGCTCTGGGCGGGAAACTAATGAAAAACTGTTTTTT.

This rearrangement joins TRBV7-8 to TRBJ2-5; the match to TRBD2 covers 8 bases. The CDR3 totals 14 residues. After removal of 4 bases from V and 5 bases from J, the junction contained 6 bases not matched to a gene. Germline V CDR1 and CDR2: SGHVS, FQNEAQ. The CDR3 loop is CASSSGGAGETQYF. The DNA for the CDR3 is TGTGCCAGCAGCTCCGGGGGGGCCGGGGAGACCCAGTACTTC.

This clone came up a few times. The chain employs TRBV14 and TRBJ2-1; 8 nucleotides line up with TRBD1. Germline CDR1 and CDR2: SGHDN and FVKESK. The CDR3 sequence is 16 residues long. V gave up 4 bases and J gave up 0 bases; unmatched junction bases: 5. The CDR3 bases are TGTGCCAGCAGCCTTCGGGACAGGAGCTCCTACAATGAGCAGTTCTTC. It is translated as CASSLRDRSSYNEQFF. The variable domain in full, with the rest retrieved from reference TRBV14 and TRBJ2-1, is EAGVTQFPSHSVIEKGQTVTLRCDPISGHDNLYWYRRVMGKEIKFLLHFVKESKQDESGMPNNRFLAERTGGTYSTLKVQPAELEDSGVYFCASSLRDRSSYNEQFFGPGTRLTVL.

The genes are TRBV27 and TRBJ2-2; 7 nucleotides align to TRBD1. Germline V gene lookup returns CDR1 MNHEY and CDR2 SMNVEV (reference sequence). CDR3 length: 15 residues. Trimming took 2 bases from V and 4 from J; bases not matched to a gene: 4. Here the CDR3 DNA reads TGTGCCAGCAGTTTAGAACAGGGGACCACCGGGGAGCTGTTTTTT. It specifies CASSLEQGTTGELFF.

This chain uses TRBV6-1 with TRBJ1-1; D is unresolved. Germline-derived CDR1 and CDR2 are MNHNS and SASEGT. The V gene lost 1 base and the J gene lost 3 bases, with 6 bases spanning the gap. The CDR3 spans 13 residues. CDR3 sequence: CASSEGLDTEAFF. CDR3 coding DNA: TGTGCCAGCAGTGAAGGCCTGGACACTGAAGCTTTCTTT.

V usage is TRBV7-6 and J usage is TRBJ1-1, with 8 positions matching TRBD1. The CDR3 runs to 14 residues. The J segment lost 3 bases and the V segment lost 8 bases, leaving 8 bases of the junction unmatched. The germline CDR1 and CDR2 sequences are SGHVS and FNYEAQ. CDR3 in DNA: TGTGCCAGCTCCAGCGACAGGGGTTACACTGAAGCTTTCTTT. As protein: CASSSDRGYTEAFF.

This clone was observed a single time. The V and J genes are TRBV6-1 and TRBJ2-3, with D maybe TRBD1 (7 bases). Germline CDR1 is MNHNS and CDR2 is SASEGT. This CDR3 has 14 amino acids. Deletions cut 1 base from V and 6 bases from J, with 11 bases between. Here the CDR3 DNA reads TGTGCCAGCAGTGAAGGGAGGGGGCGCGATACGCAGTATTTT. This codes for CASSEGRGRDTQYF.

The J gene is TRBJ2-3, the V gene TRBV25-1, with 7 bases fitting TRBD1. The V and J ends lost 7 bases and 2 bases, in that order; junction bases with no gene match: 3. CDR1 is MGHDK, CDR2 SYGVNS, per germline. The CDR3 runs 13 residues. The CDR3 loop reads CASTGQLTDTQYF. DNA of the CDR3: TGTGCCAGCACGGGACAGCTCACAGATACGCAGTATTTT. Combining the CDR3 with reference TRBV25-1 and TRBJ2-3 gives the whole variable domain EADIYQTPRYLVIGTGKKITLECSQTMGHDKMYWYQQDPGMELHLIHYSYGVNSTEKGDLSSESTVSRIRTEHFPLTLESARPSHTSQYLCASTGQLTDTQYFGPGTRLTVL.

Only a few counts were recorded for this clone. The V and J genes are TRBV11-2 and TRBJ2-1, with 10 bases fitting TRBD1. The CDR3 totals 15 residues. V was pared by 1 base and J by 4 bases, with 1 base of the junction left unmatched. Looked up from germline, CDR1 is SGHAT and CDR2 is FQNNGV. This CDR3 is CASSLGQGAYNEQFF. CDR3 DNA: TGTGCCAGCAGCTTAGGACAGGGGGCGTACAATGAGCAGTTCTTC. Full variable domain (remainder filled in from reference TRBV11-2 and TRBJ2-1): EAGVAQSPRYKIIEKRQSVAFWCNPISGHATLYWYQQILGQGPKLLIQFQNNGVVDDSQLPKDRFSAERLKGVDSTLKIQPAKLEDSAVYLCASSLGQGAYNEQFFGPGTRLTVL.

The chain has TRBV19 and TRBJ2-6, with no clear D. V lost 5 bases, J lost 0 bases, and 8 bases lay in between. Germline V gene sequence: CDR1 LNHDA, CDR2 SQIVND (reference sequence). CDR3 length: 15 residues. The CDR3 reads CASSLGVSGANVLTF. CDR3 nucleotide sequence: TGTGCCAGTAGTCTTGGAGTCTCTGGGGCCAACGTCCTGACTTTC.

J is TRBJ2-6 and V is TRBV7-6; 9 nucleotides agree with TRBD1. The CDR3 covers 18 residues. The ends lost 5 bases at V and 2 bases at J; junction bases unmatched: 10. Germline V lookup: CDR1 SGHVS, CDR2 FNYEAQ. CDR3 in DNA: TGTGCCAGCAGCACCCGGACAGGGGTAAAGACTGGGGCCAACGTCCTGACTTTC. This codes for CASSTRTGVKTGANVLTF.

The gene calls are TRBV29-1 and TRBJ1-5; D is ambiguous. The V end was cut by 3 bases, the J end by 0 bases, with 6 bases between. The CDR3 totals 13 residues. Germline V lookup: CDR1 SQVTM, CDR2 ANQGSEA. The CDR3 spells CSVELNSNQPQHF. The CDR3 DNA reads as TGCAGCGTTGAGCTAAATAGCAATCAGCCCCAGCATTTT.

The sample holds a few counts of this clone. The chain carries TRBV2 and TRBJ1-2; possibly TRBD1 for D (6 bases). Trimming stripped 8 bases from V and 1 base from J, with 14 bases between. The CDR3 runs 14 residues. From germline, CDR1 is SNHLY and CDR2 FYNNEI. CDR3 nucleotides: TGTGCCAGCGACCGGGACACCTATAACTATGGCTACACCTTC. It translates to CASDRDTYNYGYTF.

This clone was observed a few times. CDR3 in amino acids: CASSIHRSGLGSGANVLTF. CDR3 nucleotides: TGTGCCAGTAGTATTCACCGATCGGGGTTGGGTTCTGGGGCCAACGTCCTGACTTTC. The chain recombines TRBV19 with TRBJ2-6, with D perhaps TRBD2 (5 bases). Trimming stripped 3 bases from V and 1 base from J, with 19 bases between. CDR1 is LNHDA, CDR2 SQIVND, per germline (reference sequence). The CDR3 sequence is 19 residues long.